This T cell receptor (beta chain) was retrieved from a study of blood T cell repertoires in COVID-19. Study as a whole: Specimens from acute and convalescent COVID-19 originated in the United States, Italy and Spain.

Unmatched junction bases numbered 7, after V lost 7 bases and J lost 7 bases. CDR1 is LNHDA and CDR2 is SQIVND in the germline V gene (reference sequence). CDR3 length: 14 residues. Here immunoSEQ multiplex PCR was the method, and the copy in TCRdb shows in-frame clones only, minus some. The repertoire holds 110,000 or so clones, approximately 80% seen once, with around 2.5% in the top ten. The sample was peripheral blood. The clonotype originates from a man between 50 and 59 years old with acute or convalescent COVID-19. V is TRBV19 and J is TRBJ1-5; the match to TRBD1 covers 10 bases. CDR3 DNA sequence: TGTGCCAGTACCCTCGGACAGGGGGAACAGCCCCAGCATTTT. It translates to CASTLGQGEQPQHF.